This is a list of T cell receptor beta chains from one sample in a study of cytomegalovirus exposure and HLA in healthy donors. Method: immunoSEQ multiplex PCR; TCRdb's copy keeps in-frame clones and lacks some. This table holds approximately 140,000 clones, 73% found once. The sequenced sample consisted of PBMCs. The receptors stem from a human donor in good health. Each CDR3 is given with its conserved first and last residue. The D gene is left open where the match is weak. Size is stated for part of the rows, as once, few or many counts, or as a class when the clone is expanded.

j_call	d_call	v_call	clone_size	cdr3_aa	cdr3_nt
TRBJ1-2	TRBD1	TRBV4-1	NA	CASSRDRGGNYGYTF	TGCGCCAGCAGCCGCGACAGGGGTGGCAACTATGGCTACACCTTC
TRBJ2-7	TRBD2	TRBV9	NA	CASRGRGAGEQYF	TGTGCCAGCAGGGGGAGGGGAGCGGGGGAGCAGTACTTC
TRBJ2-7	TRBD2	TRBV10-2	NA	CASKLAGVREQYF	TGCGCCAGCAAACTAGCGGGAGTTCGCGAGCAGTACTTC
TRBJ2-7	NA	TRBV29-1	NA	CSVGTPYEQYF	TGCAGCGTGGGGACTCCCTACGAGCAGTACTTC
TRBJ1-2	TRBD1	TRBV18	NA	CASSLTGQSNYGYTF	TGTGCCAGCTCACTGACAGGGCAATCCAACTATGGCTACACCTTC
TRBJ1-5	TRBD1	TRBV19	few	CASTGIQGADQPQHF	TGTGCCAGTACGGGTATTCAGGGGGCCGATCAGCCCCAGCATTTT
TRBJ2-7	TRBD1	TRBV6-5	NA	CASSYSDRGTDEQYF	TGTGCCAGCAGTTACTCGGACAGGGGGACGGACGAGCAGTACTTC
TRBJ1-2	TRBD1	TRBV6-1	once	CASSPGQGYYGYTF	TGTGCCAGCAGTCCGGGACAGGGCTACTATGGCTACACCTTC
TRBJ1-3	NA	TRBV5-1	NA	CASSLVDSLDTIYF	TGCGCCAGCAGCTTGGTGGACAGCCTGGACACCATATATTTT
TRBJ1-3	TRBD1	TRBV5-4	NA	CASSLGQGARDTIYF	TGTGCCAGCAGCTTGGGCCAGGGGGCGAGAGACACCATATATTTT
TRBJ2-2	NA	TRBV25-1	few	CASSEVGSGELFF	TGTGCCAGCAGTGAAGTCGGGTCCGGGGAGCTGTTTTTT
TRBJ2-1	TRBD2	TRBV28	few	CASSLGTSGEQFF	TGTGCCAGCAGTTTAGGGACTAGCGGTGAGCAGTTCTTC
TRBJ2-2	NA	TRBV2	few	CASSATFNTGELFF	TGTGCCAGCAGTGCGACTTTCAACACCGGGGAGCTGTTTTTT
TRBJ2-5	NA	TRBV11-2	NA	CASSLSEETQYF	TGTGCCAGCAGCTTAAGTGAGGAGACCCAGTACTTC
TRBJ2-7	NA	TRBV28	NA	CASSLVGSYEQYF	TGTGCCAGCAGTTTGGTCGGTTCCTACGAGCAGTACTTC
TRBJ1-2	NA	TRBV29-1	NA	CSVALGACGYTF	TGCAGCGTTGCTTTGGGGGCCTGTGGCTACACCTTC
TRBJ2-3	TRBD2	TRBV5-4	NA	CASSSGGGGASDTQYF	TGTGCCAGCAGCTCTGGGGGCGGGGGGGCTTCAGATACGCAGTATTTT
TRBJ1-2	NA	TRBV6-1	NA	CASSALGRGGYTF	TGTGCCAGCAGCGCCTTGGGACGGGGGGGCTACACCTTC
TRBJ1-2	TRBD1	TRBV11-3	NA	CASSLRGDRVRGYGYTF	TGTGCCAGCAGCTTACGTGGGGACAGGGTCAGGGGATATGGCTACACCTTC
TRBJ2-1	NA	TRBV13	NA	CASSLVNNEQFF	TGTGCCAGCAGCTTAGTTAATAATGAGCAGTTCTTC
TRBJ2-7	TRBD2	TRBV4-1	once	CASSISGRLTYEQYF	TGCGCCAGCAGCATAAGCGGGAGGTTAACCTACGAGCAGTACTTC
TRBJ2-1	TRBD2	TRBV2	NA	CASRSGGAGDEQFF	TGTGCCAGCAGAAGCGGGGGGGCCGGGGATGAGCAGTTCTTC
TRBJ2-7	NA	TRBV19	few	CASRALASDYEQYF	TGTGCCAGCCGCGCCCTAGCGTCAGACTACGAGCAGTACTTC
TRBJ1-5	NA	TRBV2	few	CASSRAQGNQPQHF	TGTGCCAGCAGTCGGGCCCAGGGGAATCAGCCCCAGCATTTT
TRBJ2-3	NA	TRBV25-1	once	CASSLSISTDTQYF	TGTGCCAGCAGCCTAAGTATTAGCACAGATACGCAGTATTTT
TRBJ2-7	NA	TRBV5-4	once	CASSITGGLYEQYF	TGTGCCAGCAGTATCACCGGGGGTCTCTACGAGCAGTACTTC
TRBJ2-7	TRBD2	TRBV11-2	NA	CASSSFGLAGNEQYF	TGTGCCAGCAGCTCCTTCGGACTAGCGGGGAACGAGCAGTACTTC
TRBJ2-5	TRBD1	TRBV4-1	once	CASSQNRDRGWETQYF	TGCGCCAGCAGCCAAAATAGGGACAGGGGTTGGGAGACCCAGTACTTC
TRBJ2-7	NA	TRBV2	NA	CASTEETSWYEQYF	TGTGCCAGCACTGAGGAGACTAGTTGGTACGAGCAGTACTTC
TRBJ2-5	NA	TRBV10-2	few	CATDAGETQYF	TGCGCCACTGACGCGGGCGAGACCCAGTACTTC
TRBJ2-7	TRBD2	TRBV19	NA	CASSGRASGEQYF	TGTGCCAGTAGCGGGAGGGCCTCAGGCGAGCAGTACTTC
TRBJ2-3	TRBD2	TRBV6-6	NA	CASSYPAGGSTDTQYF	TGTGCCAGCAGTTACCCGGCGGGAGGGAGCACAGATACGCAGTATTTT
TRBJ2-7	TRBD2	TRBV6-1	NA	CASSDLAGYSYEQYF	TGTGCCAGCAGTGACCTAGCGGGCTACTCCTACGAGCAGTACTTC
TRBJ1-2	TRBD1	TRBV6-6	NA	CASSGTGEGYTF	TGTGCCAGCAGTGGGACAGGGGAAGGCTACACCTTC
TRBJ2-1	NA	TRBV28	NA	CASSLSSGTLTNEQFF	TGTGCCAGCAGTTTATCTTCCGGGACTCTGACCAATGAGCAGTTCTTC
TRBJ2-7	NA	TRBV27	few	CASSQGAYEQYF	TGTGCCAGCAGCCAAGGGGCCTACGAGCAGTACTTC
TRBJ1-2	NA	TRBV7-9	few	CASSLDGVYGYTF	TGTGCCAGCAGCTTAGACGGGGTCTATGGCTACACCTTC
TRBJ2-1	NA	TRBV7-9	few	CASVAEVWFF	TGTGCCAGCGTAGCGGAGGTGTGGTTCTTC
TRBJ2-6	TRBD1	TRBV29-1	NA	CSVEGQGTSGANVLTF	TGCAGCGTTGAAGGACAGGGGACTTCTGGGGCCAACGTCCTGACTTTC
TRBJ2-3	NA	TRBV5-1	NA	CASSLGASAYTDTQYF	TGCGCCAGCAGCTTGGGGGCTAGCGCGTACACAGATACGCAGTATTTT
TRBJ2-4	NA	TRBV10-3	NA	CAISEFPQGTKNIQYF	TGTGCCATCAGTGAGTTCCCTCAGGGGACCAAAAACATTCAGTACTTC
TRBJ1-1	NA	TRBV5-1	NA	CASGFAGDFTEAFF	TGCGCCAGCGGCTTTGCGGGGGATTTCACTGAAGCTTTCTTT
TRBJ2-5	NA	TRBV2	NA	CASSLLRGTETQYF	TGTGCCAGCAGCCTCCTCAGGGGTACGGAGACCCAGTACTTC
TRBJ1-2	TRBD1	TRBV14	NA	CASSPGQNRGYTF	TGTGCCAGCAGCCCGGGACAGAATCGTGGCTACACCTTC
TRBJ1-5	TRBD1	TRBV4-1	NA	CASSQEGQSNQPQHF	TGCGCCAGCAGCCAAGAGGGACAGAGTAATCAGCCCCAGCATTTT
TRBJ1-6	TRBD1	TRBV5-4	few	CASSLKDRENSPLHF	TGTGCCAGCAGCTTGAAGGACAGGGAGAATTCACCCCTCCACTTT